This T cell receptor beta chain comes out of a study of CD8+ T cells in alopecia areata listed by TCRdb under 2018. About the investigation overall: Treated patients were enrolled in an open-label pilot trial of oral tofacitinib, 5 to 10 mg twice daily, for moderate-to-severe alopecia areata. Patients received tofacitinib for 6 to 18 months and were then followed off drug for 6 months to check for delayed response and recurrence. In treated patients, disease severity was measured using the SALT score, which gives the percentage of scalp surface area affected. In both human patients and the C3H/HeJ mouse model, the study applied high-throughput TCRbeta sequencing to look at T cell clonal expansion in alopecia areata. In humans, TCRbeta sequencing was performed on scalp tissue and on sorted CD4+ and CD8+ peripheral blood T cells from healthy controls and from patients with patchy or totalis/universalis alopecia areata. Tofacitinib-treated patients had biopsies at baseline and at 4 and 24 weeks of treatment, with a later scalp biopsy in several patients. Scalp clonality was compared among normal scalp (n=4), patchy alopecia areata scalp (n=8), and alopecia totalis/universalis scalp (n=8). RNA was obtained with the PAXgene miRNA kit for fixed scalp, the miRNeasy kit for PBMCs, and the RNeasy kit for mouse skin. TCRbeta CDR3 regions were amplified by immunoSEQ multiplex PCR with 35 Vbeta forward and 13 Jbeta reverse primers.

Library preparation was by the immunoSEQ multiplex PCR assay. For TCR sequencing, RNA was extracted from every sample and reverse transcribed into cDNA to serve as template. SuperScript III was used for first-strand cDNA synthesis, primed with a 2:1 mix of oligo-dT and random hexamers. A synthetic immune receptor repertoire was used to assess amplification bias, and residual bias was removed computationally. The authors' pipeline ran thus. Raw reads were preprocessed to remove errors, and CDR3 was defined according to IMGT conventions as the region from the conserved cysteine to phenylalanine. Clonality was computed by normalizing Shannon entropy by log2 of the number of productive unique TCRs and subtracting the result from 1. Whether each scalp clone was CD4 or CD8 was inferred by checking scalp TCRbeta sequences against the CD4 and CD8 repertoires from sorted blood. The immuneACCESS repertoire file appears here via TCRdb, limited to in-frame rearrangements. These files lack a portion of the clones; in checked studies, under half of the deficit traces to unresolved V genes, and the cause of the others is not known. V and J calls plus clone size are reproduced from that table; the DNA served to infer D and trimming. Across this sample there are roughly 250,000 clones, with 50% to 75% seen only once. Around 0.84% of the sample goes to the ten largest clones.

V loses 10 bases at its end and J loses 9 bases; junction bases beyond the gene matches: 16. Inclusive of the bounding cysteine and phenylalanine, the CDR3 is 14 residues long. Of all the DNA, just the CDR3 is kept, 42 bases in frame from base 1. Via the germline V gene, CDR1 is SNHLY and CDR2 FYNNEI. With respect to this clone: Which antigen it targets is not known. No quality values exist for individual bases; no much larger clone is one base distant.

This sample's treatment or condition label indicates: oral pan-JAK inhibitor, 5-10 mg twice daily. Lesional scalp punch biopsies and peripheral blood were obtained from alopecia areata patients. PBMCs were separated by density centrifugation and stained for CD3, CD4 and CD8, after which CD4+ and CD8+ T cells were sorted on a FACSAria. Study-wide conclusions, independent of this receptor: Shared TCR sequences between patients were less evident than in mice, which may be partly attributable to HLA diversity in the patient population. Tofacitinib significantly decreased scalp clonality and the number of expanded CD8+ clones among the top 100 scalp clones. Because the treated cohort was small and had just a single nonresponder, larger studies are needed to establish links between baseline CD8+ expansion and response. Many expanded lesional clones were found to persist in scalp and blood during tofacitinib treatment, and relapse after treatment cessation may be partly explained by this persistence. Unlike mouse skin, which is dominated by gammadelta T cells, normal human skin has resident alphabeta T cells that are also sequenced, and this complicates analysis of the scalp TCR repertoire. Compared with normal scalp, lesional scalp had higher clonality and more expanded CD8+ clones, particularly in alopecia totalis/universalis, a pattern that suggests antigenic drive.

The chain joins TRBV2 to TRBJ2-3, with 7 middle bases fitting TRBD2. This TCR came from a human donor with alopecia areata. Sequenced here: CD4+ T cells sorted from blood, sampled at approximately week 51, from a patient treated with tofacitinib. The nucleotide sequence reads TGTGCCACCCTCCCCACGGATCCGGGACTAACGCAGTATTTT. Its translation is CATLPTDPGLTQYF.